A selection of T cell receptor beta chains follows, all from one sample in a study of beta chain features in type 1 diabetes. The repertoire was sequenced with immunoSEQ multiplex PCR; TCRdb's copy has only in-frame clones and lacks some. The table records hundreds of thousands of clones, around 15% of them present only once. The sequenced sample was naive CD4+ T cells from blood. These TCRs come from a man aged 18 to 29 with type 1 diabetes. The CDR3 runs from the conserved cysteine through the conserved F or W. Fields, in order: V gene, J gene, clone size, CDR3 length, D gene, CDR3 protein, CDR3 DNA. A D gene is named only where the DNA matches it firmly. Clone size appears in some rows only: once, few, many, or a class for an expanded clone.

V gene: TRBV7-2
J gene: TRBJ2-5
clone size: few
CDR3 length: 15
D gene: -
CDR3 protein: CASSPGLSYQETQYF
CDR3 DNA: TGTGCCAGCAGCCCAGGACTATCGTACCAAGAGACCCAGTACTTC

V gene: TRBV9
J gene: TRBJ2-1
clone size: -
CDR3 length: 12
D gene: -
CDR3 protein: CASSPSTYEQFF
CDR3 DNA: TGTGCCAGCAGCCCCTCTACTTATGAGCAGTTCTTC

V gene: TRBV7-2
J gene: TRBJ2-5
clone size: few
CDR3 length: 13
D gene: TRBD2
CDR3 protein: CATLAGLQETQYF
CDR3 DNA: TGTGCCACCTTAGCGGGCCTCCAAGAGACCCAGTACTTC

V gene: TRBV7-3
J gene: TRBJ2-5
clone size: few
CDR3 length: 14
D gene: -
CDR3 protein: CASSLGSPQETQYF
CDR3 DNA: TGTGCCAGCAGCTTAGGGTCCCCTCAGGAGACCCAGTACTTC

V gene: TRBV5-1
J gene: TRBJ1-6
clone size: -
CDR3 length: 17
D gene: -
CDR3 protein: CASSLDGVSSYNSPLHF
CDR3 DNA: TGCGCCAGCAGCTTGGATGGGGTGAGCTCCTATAATTCACCCCTCCACTTT

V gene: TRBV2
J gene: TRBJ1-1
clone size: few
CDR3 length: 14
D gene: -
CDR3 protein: CASSAQTEYTEAFF
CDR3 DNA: TGTGCCAGCAGTGCCCAGACAGAGTACACTGAAGCTTTCTTT

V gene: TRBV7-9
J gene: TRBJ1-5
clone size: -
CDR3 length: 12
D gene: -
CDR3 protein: CASSAGSLPQHF
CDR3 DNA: TGTGCCAGCAGCGCAGGTTCCCTGCCCCAGCATTTT

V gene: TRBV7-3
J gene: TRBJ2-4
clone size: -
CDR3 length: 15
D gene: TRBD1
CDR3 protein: CASSLETGYKNIQYF
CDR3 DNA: TGTGCCAGCAGCTTAGAGACAGGGTACAAAAACATTCAGTACTTC

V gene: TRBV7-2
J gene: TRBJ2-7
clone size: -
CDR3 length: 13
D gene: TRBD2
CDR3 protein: CASSLSGSYEQYF
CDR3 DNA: TGTGCCAGCAGCTTAAGCGGGAGCTACGAGCAGTACTTC

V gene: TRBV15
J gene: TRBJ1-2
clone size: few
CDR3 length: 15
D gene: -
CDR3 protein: CATSRGGGSNYGYTF
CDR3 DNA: TGTGCCACCAGCAGGGGTGGAGGGTCTAACTATGGCTACACCTTC

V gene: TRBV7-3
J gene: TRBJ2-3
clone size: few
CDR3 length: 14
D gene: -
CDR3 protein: CASSLSPAADTQYF
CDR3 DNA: TGTGCCAGCAGCTTAAGCCCTGCGGCAGATACGCAGTATTTT

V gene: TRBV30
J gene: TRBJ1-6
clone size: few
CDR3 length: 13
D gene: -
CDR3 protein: CAWSMTEDSPLHF
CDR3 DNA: TGTGCCTGGAGCATGACTGAGGATTCACCCCTCCACTTT

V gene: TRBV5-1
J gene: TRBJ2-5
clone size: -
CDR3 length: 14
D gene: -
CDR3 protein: CASSLLSTQETQYF
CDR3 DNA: TGCGCCAGCAGCTTGCTCAGTACCCAAGAGACCCAGTACTTC

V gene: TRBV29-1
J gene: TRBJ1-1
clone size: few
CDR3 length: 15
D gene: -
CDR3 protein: CSVALQGYMNTEAFF
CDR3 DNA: TGCAGCGTTGCCTTACAGGGCTACATGAACACTGAAGCTTTCTTT

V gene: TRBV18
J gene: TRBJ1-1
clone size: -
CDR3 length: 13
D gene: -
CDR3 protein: CASSPTGNTEAFF
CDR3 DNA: TGTGCCAGCTCACCGACAGGCAACACTGAAGCTTTCTTT

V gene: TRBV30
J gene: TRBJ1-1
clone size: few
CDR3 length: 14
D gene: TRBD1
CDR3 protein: CAWSVGRGDTEAFF
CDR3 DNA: TGTGCCTGGAGTGTAGGCAGGGGGGACACTGAAGCTTTCTTT

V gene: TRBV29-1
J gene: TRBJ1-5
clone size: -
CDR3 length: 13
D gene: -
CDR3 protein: CSVQTGTNQPQHF
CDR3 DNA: TGCAGCGTTCAAACGGGAACCAATCAGCCCCAGCATTTT

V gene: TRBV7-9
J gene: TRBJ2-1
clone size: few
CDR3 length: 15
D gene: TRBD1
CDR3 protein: CASSQPGQGYNEQFF
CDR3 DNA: TGTGCCAGCAGCCAACCGGGACAGGGGTACAATGAGCAGTTCTTC

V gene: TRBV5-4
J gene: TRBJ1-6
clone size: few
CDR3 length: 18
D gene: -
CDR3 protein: CASSTREGWSSYNSPLHF
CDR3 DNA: TGTGCCAGCAGCACCCGGGAGGGCTGGAGCTCCTATAATTCACCCCTCCACTTT

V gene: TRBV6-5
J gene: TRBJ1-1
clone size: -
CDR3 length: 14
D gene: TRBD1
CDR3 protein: CASSYPVQGSEAFF
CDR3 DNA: TGTGCCAGCAGTTACCCTGTACAGGGGAGTGAAGCTTTCTTT

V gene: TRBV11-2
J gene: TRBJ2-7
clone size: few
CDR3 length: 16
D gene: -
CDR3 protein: CASSLESQVMTYEQYF
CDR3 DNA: TGTGCCAGCAGCTTAGAATCGCAGGTCATGACCTACGAGCAGTACTTC

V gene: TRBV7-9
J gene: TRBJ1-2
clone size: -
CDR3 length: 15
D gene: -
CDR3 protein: CASSLTQGLGYGYTF
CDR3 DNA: TGTGCCAGCAGCTTGACACAGGGTCTTGGCTATGGCTACACCTTC

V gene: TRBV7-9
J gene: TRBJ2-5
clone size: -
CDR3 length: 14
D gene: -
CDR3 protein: CASSLSGAQETQYF
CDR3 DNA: TGTGCCAGCAGCTTATCCGGGGCCCAAGAGACCCAGTACTTC

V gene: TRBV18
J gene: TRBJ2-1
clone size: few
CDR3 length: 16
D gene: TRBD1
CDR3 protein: CASSLQGRSSYNEQFF
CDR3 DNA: TGTGCCAGCTCACTACAGGGGAGAAGCTCCTACAATGAGCAGTTCTTC

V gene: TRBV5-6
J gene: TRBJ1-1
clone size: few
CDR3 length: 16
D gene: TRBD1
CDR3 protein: CASSLAGTGMNTEAFF
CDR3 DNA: TGTGCCAGCAGCCTAGCCGGGACAGGGATGAACACTGAAGCTTTCTTT

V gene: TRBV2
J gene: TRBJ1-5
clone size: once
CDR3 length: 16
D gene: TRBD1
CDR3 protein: CASSELGTGVRQPQHF
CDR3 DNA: TGTGCCAGCAGTGAGTTAGGGACAGGGGTGCGTCAGCCCCAGCATTTT

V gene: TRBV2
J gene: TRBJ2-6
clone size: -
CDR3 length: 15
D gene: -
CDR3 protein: CASKGHPSGANVLTF
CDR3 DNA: TGTGCCAGCAAGGGACATCCCTCTGGGGCCAACGTCCTGACTTTC

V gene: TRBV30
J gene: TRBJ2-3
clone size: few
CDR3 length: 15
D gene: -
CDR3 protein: CATSTGQMDTDTQYF
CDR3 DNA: TGTGCCACCTCGACAGGACAGATGGACACAGATACGCAGTATTTT

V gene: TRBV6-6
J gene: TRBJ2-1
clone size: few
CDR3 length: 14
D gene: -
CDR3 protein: CATLRSSSYNEQFF
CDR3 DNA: TGTGCCACCCTCAGATCGAGCTCCTACAATGAGCAGTTCTTC

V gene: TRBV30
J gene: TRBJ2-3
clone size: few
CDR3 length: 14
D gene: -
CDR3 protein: CAWRWGDLTDTQYF
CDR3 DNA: TGTGCCTGGAGATGGGGGGATCTGACAGATACGCAGTATTTT

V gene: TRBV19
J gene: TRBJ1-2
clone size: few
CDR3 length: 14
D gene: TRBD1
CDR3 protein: CASSEGTATGVVTF
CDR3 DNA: TGTGCCAGTAGTGAGGGGACAGCCACCGGCGTAGTAACCTTC

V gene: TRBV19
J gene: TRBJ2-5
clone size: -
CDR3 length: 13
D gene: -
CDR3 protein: CASSTAEQETQYF
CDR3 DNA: TGTGCCAGTAGTACAGCAGAACAAGAGACCCAGTACTTC

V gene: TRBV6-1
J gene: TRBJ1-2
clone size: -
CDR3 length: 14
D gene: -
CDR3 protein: CASTTLRTDYGYTF
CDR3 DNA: TGTGCCAGCACCACGCTCCGGACGGACTATGGCTACACCTTC

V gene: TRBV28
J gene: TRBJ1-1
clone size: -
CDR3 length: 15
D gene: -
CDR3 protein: CASSLEQGWATEAFF
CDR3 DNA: TGTGCCAGCAGTTTAGAACAGGGTTGGGCCACTGAAGCTTTCTTT

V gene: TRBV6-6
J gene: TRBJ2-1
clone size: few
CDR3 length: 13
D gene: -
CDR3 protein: CASSRDSVNEQFF
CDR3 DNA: TGTGCCAGCAGCAGGGACTCCGTTAATGAGCAGTTCTTC

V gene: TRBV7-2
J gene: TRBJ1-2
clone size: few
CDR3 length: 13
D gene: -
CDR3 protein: CASSLGSGRGYTF
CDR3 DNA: TGTGCCAGCAGCTTAGGGAGCGGTCGGGGCTACACCTTC

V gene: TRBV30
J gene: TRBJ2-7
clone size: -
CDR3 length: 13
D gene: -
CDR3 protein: CAWSLGGTGEQYF
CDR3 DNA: TGTGCCTGGAGCCTGGGGGGTACAGGCGAGCAGTACTTC

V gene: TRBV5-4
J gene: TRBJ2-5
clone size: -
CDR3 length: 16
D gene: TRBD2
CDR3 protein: CASSSGGVGVRETQYF
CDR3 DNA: TGTGCCAGCAGCTCGGGAGGTGTCGGGGTGAGAGAGACCCAGTACTTC

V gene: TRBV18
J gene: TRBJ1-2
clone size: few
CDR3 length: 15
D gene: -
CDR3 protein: CASSPTTLLPNGYTF
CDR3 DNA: TGTGCCAGCTCGCCGACAACACTTCTACCAAATGGCTACACCTTC

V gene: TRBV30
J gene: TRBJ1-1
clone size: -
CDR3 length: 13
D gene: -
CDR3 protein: CAWSVSSNTEAFF
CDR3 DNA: TGTGCCTGGAGCGTCTCCTCGAACACTGAAGCTTTCTTT

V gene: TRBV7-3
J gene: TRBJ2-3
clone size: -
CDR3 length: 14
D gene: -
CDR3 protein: CASSSGGVADTQYF
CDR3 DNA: TGTGCCAGCAGCTCCGGCGGGGTGGCAGATACGCAGTATTTT

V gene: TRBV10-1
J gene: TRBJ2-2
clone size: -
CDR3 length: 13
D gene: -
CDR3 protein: CASSGRAGLELFF
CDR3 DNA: TGCGCCAGCAGTGGAAGGGCGGGCCTAGAGCTGTTTTTT

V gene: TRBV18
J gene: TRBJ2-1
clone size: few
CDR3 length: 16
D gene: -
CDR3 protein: CASSSFSLGSGNEQFF
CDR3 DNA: TGTGCCAGCTCATCCTTCTCTTTAGGGAGTGGCAATGAGCAGTTCTTC

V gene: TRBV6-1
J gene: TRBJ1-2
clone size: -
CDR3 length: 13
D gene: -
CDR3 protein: CASARTENYGYTF
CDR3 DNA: TGTGCCAGCGCCCGGACAGAAAACTATGGCTACACCTTC

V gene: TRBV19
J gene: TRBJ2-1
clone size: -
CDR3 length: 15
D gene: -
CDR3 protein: CASSRGDLTYNEQFF
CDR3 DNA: TGTGCCAGTAGCCGCGGGGACCTAACCTACAATGAGCAGTTCTTC

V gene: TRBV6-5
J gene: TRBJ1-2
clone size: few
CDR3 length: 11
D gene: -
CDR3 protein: CASSWDIGYTF
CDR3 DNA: TGTGCCAGCAGTTGGGACATTGGCTACACCTTC

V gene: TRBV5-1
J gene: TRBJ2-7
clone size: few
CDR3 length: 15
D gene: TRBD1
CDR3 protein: CASSTDPRGPYEQYF
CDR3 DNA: TGCGCCAGCAGTACCGACCCCAGGGGGCCCTACGAGCAGTACTTC

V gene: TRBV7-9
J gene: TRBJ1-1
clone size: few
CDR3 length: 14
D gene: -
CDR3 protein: CASSLGRANTEAFF
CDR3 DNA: TGTGCCAGCAGCTTGGGCCGGGCGAACACTGAAGCTTTCTTT

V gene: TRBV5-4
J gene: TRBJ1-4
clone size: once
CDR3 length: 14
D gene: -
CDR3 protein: CASSQQAGSEKLFF
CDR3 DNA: TGTGCCAGCAGCCAACAGGCTGGGTCAGAAAAACTGTTTTTT

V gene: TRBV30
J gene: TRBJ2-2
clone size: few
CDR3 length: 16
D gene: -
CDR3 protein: CAWSVLPSWNTGELFF
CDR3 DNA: TGTGCCTGGAGTGTACTCCCCAGCTGGAACACCGGGGAGCTGTTTTTT

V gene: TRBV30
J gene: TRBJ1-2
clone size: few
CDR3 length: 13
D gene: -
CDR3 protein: CAWRPPGNYGYTF
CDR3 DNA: TGTGCCTGGAGACCCCCGGGAAACTATGGCTACACCTTC

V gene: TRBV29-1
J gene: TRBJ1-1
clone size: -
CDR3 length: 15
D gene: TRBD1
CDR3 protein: CSVAQGAVSGTEAFF
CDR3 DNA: TGCAGCGTCGCACAGGGGGCGGTTTCGGGCACTGAAGCTTTCTTT

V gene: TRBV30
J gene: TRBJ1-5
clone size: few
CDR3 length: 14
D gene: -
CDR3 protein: CAWKGGVFNQPQHF
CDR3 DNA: TGTGCCTGGAAAGGGGGGGTTTTCAATCAGCCCCAGCATTTT

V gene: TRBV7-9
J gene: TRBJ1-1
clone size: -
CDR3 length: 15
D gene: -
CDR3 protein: CAQAHGAEGSREAFF
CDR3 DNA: TGTGCCCAAGCGCACGGGGCCGAGGGCTCTAGGGAAGCTTTCTTT

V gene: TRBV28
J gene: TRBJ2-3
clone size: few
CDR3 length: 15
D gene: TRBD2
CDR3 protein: CASSSLAGGRDTQYF
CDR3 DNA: TGTGCCAGCAGTTCTCTAGCGGGGGGACGGGATACGCAGTATTTT

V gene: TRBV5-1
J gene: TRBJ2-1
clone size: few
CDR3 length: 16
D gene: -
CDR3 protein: CASSLAGGLTYGEQFF
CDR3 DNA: TGCGCCAGCAGCTTGGCCGGGGGTCTGACCTATGGTGAGCAGTTCTTC

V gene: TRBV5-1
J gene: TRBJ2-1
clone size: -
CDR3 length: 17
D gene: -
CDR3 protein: CASSLVPGGSPYNEQFF
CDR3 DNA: TGCGCCAGCAGCTTGGTCCCTGGAGGGTCCCCCTACAATGAGCAGTTCTTC

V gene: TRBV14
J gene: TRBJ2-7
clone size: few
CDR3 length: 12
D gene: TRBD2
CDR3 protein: CASSRIAGEEYF
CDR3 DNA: TGTGCCAGCAGCCGGATAGCGGGAGAGGAGTACTTC

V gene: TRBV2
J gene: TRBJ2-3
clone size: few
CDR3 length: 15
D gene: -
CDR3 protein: CASSALSTGTDTQYF
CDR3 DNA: TGTGCCAGCAGTGCTCTGAGCACTGGCACAGATACGCAGTATTTT